This passage covers 22 T cell receptor beta chains from one sample sequenced in a study of T cell repertoires in cytomegalovirus infection. Using its own MiXCR run on the reads, TCRdb lists one record per CDR3 protein. The sample lists 150,000 to 200,000 distinct CDR3 sequences; 28% were seen once. Specimen: PBMCs. Every receptor here comes from a human donor in good health (CMV status not recorded). Some clones in this sample may be carry-over from other donors' samples.

This clonotype was seen a handful of times. The gene calls are TRBV24-1 and TRBJ1-5, with D perhaps matching TRBD1 (6 bases). Looked up from germline, CDR1 is KGHDR and CDR2 is SFDVKD. The CDR3 is 14 amino acids. V was cut by 9 bases and J by 6 bases, with 17 bases left in between. The CDR3 loop is CATRYRDDGQPQHF. The CDR3 DNA follows: TGTGCCACCCGATACAGGGACGACGGTCAGCCCCAGCATTTT.

The CDR3 DNA reads TGTGCCAGCAGCTCACAGGGGCGATACAATGAGCAGTTCTTC. Translated: CASSSQGRYNEQFF. The chain recombines TRBV6-2 or TRBV6-3 with TRBJ2-1; 7 nucleotides agree with TRBD1. Trimming removed 6 bases from V and 4 bases from J; junction bases left unmatched: 6. Germline lookup yields CDR1 MNHEY and CDR2 SVGEGT. The CDR3 consists of 14 residues.

This clonotype was recorded a few times. This chain joins TRBV5-5 and TRBJ2-3; D might be TRBD1 (6 bases). Trimming cost V 0 bases and J 4 bases, with 12 bases left between them. Germline assignment: CDR1 SGHKS and CDR2 YYEKEE (reference sequence). CDR3 length: 15 residues. This chain's CDR3 is CASSLGQVVSDTQYF. The CDR3 bases are TGTGCCAGCAGCTTGGGACAGGTGGTCTCAGATACGCAGTATTTT.

This clonotype was recorded a few times. This chain links TRBV6-5 with TRBJ1-1, with TRBD1 identical over 9 bases. There are 15 residues in the CDR3. The germline V gene encodes CDR1 MNHEY and CDR2 SVGAGI. The trim removed 6 bases at V and 3 bases at J, leaving 8 bases unmatched. The chain's CDR3 is CASRSTQGADTEAFF. For the CDR3, the DNA is TGTGCCAGCAGATCCACACAGGGGGCGGACACTGAAGCTTTCTTT.

V is TRBV6-1 and J is TRBJ2-3; no definite D call. Looked up from germline, CDR1 is MNHNS and CDR2 is SASEGT. The CDR3 sequence is 15 residues long. The V end was cut by 0 bases, the J end by 0 bases, with 7 bases between. The DNA of the CDR3 is TGTGCCAGCAGTGAAGCCATCGCGAGCACAGATACGCAGTATTTT. This codes for CASSEAIASTDTQYF.

This sequence joins TRBV7-2 and TRBJ2-3, with 13 bases fitting TRBD2. Germline V gives CDR1 SGHTA, CDR2 FQGNSA. There are 19 residues in the CDR3. V gave up 1 base and J gave up 5 bases; unmatched junction bases: 12. The CDR3 sequence: CASSLELAGGESEGDTQYF. CDR3 DNA sequence: TGTGCCAGCAGCTTAGAACTAGCGGGGGGGGAAAGTGAGGGAGATACGCAGTATTTT.

The table lists this clonotype with many counts. V usage is TRBV7-9 and J usage is TRBJ2-7; perhaps TRBD2 as D (6 bases). This CDR3 spans 13 amino acids. V gave up 8 bases and J gave up 6 bases, with 17 bases separating them. The germline V gene encodes CDR1 SEHNR and CDR2 FQNEAQ (reference sequence). The CDR3 protein is CASRGGVASEQYF. The CDR3 nucleotides are TGTGCCAGCCGGGGCGGGGTCGCGAGCGAGCAGTACTTC.

This clonotype has just a few counts. The J gene is TRBJ2-7, the V gene TRBV7-2; 8 nucleotides agree with TRBD2. Germline V gene lookup returns CDR1 SGHTA and CDR2 FQGNSA. With V trimmed by 2 bases and J by 6 bases, 6 bases remained unmatched. The CDR3 runs to 14 residues. The CDR3 reads CASSLIAGSGEQYF. CDR3 DNA sequence: TGTGCCAGCAGCTTAATAGCGGGGAGCGGCGAGCAGTACTTC. The variable domain in full, with the rest retrieved from reference TRBV7-2 and TRBJ2-7, is GAGVSQSPSNKVTEKGKDVELRCDPISGHTALYWYRQSLGQGLEFLIYFQGNSAPDKSGLPSDRFSAERTGGSVSTLTIQRTQQEDSAVYLCASSLIAGSGEQYFGPGTRLTVT.

The table lists this clonotype with a few counts. This chain connects TRBV7-9 to TRBJ1-2; perhaps TRBD1 as D (6 bases). Germline CDR1 reads SEHNR; CDR2 reads FQNEAQ (reference sequence). Trimming removed 1 base from V and 0 bases from J, with 12 bases in between. This CDR3 has 16 residues. The CDR3 sequence: CASSLGSAGANYGYTF. The CDR3 DNA sequence: TGTGCCAGCAGCTTAGGTTCGGCAGGGGCTAACTATGGCTACACCTTC.

V is TRBV5-1 and J is TRBJ1-2; D is perhaps TRBD1 (5 bases). V lost 5 bases and J 8 bases, leaving 19 bases between the germline ends. The CDR3 spans 14 residues. The germline V gene has CDR1 SGHRS and CDR2 YFSETQ. CDR3 in DNA: TGCGCCAGCAGGACAGCGCCGGGAAGGGAAGGCTACACCTTC. The encoded protein is CASRTAPGREGYTF.

V and J are TRBV11-2 and TRBJ1-4; 8 bases map to TRBD1. In germline, CDR1 is SGHAT, CDR2 FQNNGV. The CDR3 spans 15 residues. V trimming: 4 bases; J trimming: 5 bases; junction bases outside the gene matches: 6. CDR3 DNA sequence: TGTGCCAGCAGCTCCCTGACAGGGGACAATGAAAAACTGTTTTTT. It yields the protein CASSSLTGDNEKLFF. The whole variable domain, remainder taken from reference TRBV11-2 and TRBJ1-4, is EAGVAQSPRYKIIEKRQSVAFWCNPISGHATLYWYQQILGQGPKLLIQFQNNGVVDDSQLPKDRFSAERLKGVDSTLKIQPAKLEDSAVYLCASSSLTGDNEKLFFGSGTQLSVL.

The chain is built from TRBV5-1 and TRBJ2-1; maybe TRBD1 (7 bases). CDR1 and CDR2 (germline): SGHRS, YFSETQ. The V and J ends lost 1 base and 8 bases respectively, with 10 bases between them. The CDR3 sequence is 13 residues long. CDR3 sequence reads: CASSLTGEDEQFF. DNA of the CDR3: TGCGCCAGCAGCTTGACAGGGGAGGATGAGCAGTTCTTC. Drawing the rest from reference TRBV5-1 and TRBJ2-1, the complete variable domain is KAGVTQTPRYLIKTRGQQVTLSCSPISGHRSVSWYQQTPGQGLQFLFEYFSETQRNKGNFPGRFSGRQFSNSRSEMNVSTLELGDSALYLCASSLTGEDEQFFGPGTRLTVL.

This clonotype was counted at least ten times. J is TRBJ2-2 and V is TRBV7-6; D might be TRBD1 (5 bases). CDR3 length: 16 amino acids. From germline, CDR1 is SGHVS and CDR2 FNYEAQ. The ends were cut back, 2 bases at V and 0 bases at J, with 10 bases in the middle. CDR3 DNA: TGTGCCAGCAGCTTAAGCGACAGATCGAACACCGGGGAGCTGTTTTTT. It encodes CASSLSDRSNTGELFF.

This clonotype was seen a few times. V and J are TRBV5-6 and TRBJ2-7, with D uncertain. The V end lost 0 bases, the J end lost 2 bases, and 3 bases lay between the germline ends. Germline V gene sequence: CDR1 SGHDT, CDR2 YYEEEE. This CDR3 spans 12 amino acids. The CDR3, as DNA: TGTGCCAGCAGCTTGGCGACCTACGAGCAGTACTTC. This translates into CASSLATYEQYF.

This clonotype was recorded a few times. This chain uses TRBV2 with TRBJ1-5; 7 bases align to TRBD1. Trimming took 6 bases from V and 1 from J; bases not matched to a gene: 9. CDR3 length: 16 amino acids. Germline V CDR1 and CDR2: SNHLY, FYNNEI. CDR3: CASSLRQGLSNQPQHF. DNA for the CDR3: TGTGCCAGCAGCCTTAGACAGGGTTTAAGCAATCAGCCCCAGCATTTT. The full variable domain, in which reference TRBV2 and TRBJ1-5 provide the parts outside the CDR3, is EPEVTQTPSHQVTQMGQEVILRCVPISNHLYFYWYRQILGQKVEFLVSFYNNEISEKSEIFDDQFSVERPDGSNFTLKIRSTKLEDSAMYFCASSLRQGLSNQPQHFGDGTRLSIL.

This clonotype was picked up a small number of times. This chain's CDR3 is CASSPYTGDGSEAFF. The CDR3 region has the DNA TGTGCCAGCAGCCCCTATACAGGGGATGGATCTGAAGCTTTCTTT. The chain combines TRBV7-9 with TRBJ1-1; 7 bases are a match to TRBD1. V dropped 5 bases and J dropped 6; count of bases not matched to a gene: 12. The CDR3 contains 15 residues. CDR1 is SEHNR and CDR2 is FQNEAQ in the germline V gene (reference sequence).

This clonotype was seen more than once but under ten times. This chain links TRBV7-8 with TRBJ2-2; D is ambiguous. Germline CDR1 is SGHVS and CDR2 is FQNEAQ. V dropped 6 bases and J dropped 4 bases, with 3 bases sitting between them. The CDR3 is made up of 11 amino acids. As DNA, the CDR3 is TGTGCCAGCAGTACCACCGGGGAGCTGTTTTTT. Its protein product is CASSTTGELFF.

This chain joins TRBV6-5 and TRBJ2-7; 8 bases fit TRBD1. Germline values: CDR1 MNHEY, CDR2 SVGAGI. With 0 bases clipped from V and 7 bases from J, the junction kept 8 bases outside the gene matches. This CDR3 has 15 residues. Written as DNA, the CDR3 is TGTGCCAGCAGTTACTCCGGACAGGGTTCGGGAGAGCAGTACTTC. It encodes CASSYSGQGSGEQYF.

CDR3 nucleotides: TGTGCCAGCAGCCGACTTAGACCAGAGGGGGACTATGGCTACACCTTC. Its translation: CASSRLRPEGDYGYTF. The rearrangement links TRBV7-9 to TRBJ1-2, with a weak D call TRBD1 (6 bases). The CDR3 is 16 residues long. V shed 5 bases and J shed 3 bases, with 19 bases lying between them. Germline CDR1 and CDR2: SEHNR and FQNEAQ (reference sequence).

The sample holds a few counts of this clonotype. CDR3 in amino acids: CASSLTGNTYNEQFF. The CDR3 nucleotides read TGTGCCAGCAGCTTAACGGGAAATACCTACAATGAGCAGTTCTTC. V usage is TRBV7-8 and J usage is TRBJ2-1; weak D call: TRBD2 (5 bases). The germline V gene encodes CDR1 SGHVS and CDR2 FQNEAQ. The CDR3 is 15 amino acids. V lost 2 bases and J lost 2, with 10 bases in between. Combining the CDR3 with reference TRBV7-8 and TRBJ2-1 gives the whole variable domain GAGVSQSPRYKVAKRGQDVALRCDPISGHVSLFWYQQALGQGPEFLTYFQNEAQLDKSGLPSDRFFAERPEGSVSTLKIQRTQQEDSAVYLCASSLTGNTYNEQFFGPGTRLTVL.

The CDR3 bases are TGTGCCAGTAGTAACCGGGACAGTCCCTACGAGCAGTACTTC. Its translation: CASSNRDSPYEQYF. The rearrangement joins TRBV19 to TRBJ2-7, with TRBD1 identical over 7 bases. The CDR3 runs to 14 residues. V lost 4 bases, J lost 2 bases, and 5 bases stayed unmatched. From germline, CDR1 is LNHDA and CDR2 SQIVND (reference sequence).

This clonotype was seen only a few times. The chain joins TRBV4-2 to TRBJ1-1; 10 nucleotides agree with TRBD1. Trimming cost V 5 bases and J 7 bases; bases outside gene matches: 7. Germline CDR1 and CDR2: LGHNA and YNFKEQ. The CDR3 covers 14 residues. In nucleotides, the CDR3 is TGTGCCAGCAGCAGAGACAGGGGGCAGGTTGAAGCTTTCTTT. It yields the protein CASSRDRGQVEAFF.